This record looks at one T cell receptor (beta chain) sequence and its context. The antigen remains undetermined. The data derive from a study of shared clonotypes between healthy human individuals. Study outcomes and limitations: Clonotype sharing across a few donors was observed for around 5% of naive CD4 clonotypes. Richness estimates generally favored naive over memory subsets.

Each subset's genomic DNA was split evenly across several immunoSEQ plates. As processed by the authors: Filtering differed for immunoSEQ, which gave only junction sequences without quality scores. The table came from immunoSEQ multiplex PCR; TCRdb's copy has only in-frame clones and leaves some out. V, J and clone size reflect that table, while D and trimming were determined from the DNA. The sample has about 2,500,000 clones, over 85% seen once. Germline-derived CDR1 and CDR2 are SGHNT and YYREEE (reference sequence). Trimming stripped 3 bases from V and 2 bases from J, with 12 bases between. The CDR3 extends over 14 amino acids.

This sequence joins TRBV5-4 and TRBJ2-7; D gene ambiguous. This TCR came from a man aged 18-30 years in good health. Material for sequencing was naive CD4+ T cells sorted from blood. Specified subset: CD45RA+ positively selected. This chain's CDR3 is CASSSLGGPYEQYF. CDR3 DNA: TGTGCCAGCAGCTCGCTCGGTGGCCCCTACGAGCAGTACTTC.